These 7 T cell receptor beta chains were sequenced from one sample in a study of T-cell reconstitution after alpha-beta-depleted transplantation in children. Unique molecular identifiers tagged the TCRbeta library. TCRdb processed the PCR reads anew with MiXCR; each CDR3 protein has one entry. Among 540,000 or so distinct CDR3 sequences, about 21% were seen once, and the ten largest hold roughly 14%. Sequenced here: PBMCs, mostly from graft donor cells, sampled 360 days after TCRalphabeta/CD19-depleted stem cell transplant. Receptor source: a boy younger than two who had a stem cell transplant for acute myeloid leukemia, so the T cells may come from the graft donor.

The chain is built from TRBV20-1 and TRBJ2-2; possible D gene TRBD2, 5 bases. Germline V CDR1 and CDR2: DFQATT, SNEGSKA (reference sequence). The CDR3 has 12 residues. Trimming shortened V by 1 base and J by 6 bases, and 6 bases separated the two germline ends. In DNA, the CDR3 is TGCAGTGCTAGAGGAGGGCCCGGGGAGCTGTTTTTT. It codes for CSARGGPGELFF.

The sample holds a few counts of this clonotype. J is TRBJ2-5 and V is TRBV29-1; 7 nucleotides agree with TRBD2. The CDR3 runs 16 residues. V lost 0 bases, J lost 1 base, and 8 bases stayed unmatched. Looked up from germline, CDR1 is SQVTM and CDR2 is ANQGSEA. The CDR3 region has the DNA TGCAGCGTTGAAGATCGGGAGTCTAGCGGCCAAGAGACCCAGTACTTC. It encodes CSVEDRESSGQETQYF.

Many counts were recorded for this clonotype. V usage is TRBV30 and J usage is TRBJ2-5; D is uncertain. The ends were cut back, 0 bases at V and 4 bases at J, with 6 bases in the middle. The CDR3 covers 12 residues. CDR1 and CDR2 from the germline V gene are GTSNPN and SVGIG (reference sequence). The CDR3 loop reads CAWSVPGETQYF. The CDR3 DNA reads TGTGCCTGGAGTGTACCGGGAGAGACCCAGTACTTC.

This clonotype was detected only a few times. The chain has TRBV4-1 and TRBJ1-4; a possible D gene is TRBD1 (5 bases). Trimming shortened V by 10 bases and J by 8 bases, and 14 bases separated the two germline ends. This CDR3 is 12 amino acids long. Germline CDR1 and CDR2: MGHRA and YSYEKL. The CDR3: CAITSWGEKLFF. CDR3 nucleotide sequence: TGCGCCATTACATCCTGGGGGGAAAAACTGTTTTTT.

This clonotype was recorded a few times. This chain connects TRBV9 to TRBJ1-1; the D is unclear. Germline CDR1 SGDLS, CDR2 YYNGEE. V shed 0 bases and J shed 0 bases, with 15 bases lying between them. The CDR3 runs 17 residues. CDR3 loop: CASSVASLPGLNTEAFF. The CDR3 nucleotides read TGTGCCAGCAGCGTAGCTTCCTTACCGGGTTTGAACACTGAAGCTTTCTTT.

This clonotype was recorded many times. The gene calls are TRBV20-1 and TRBJ1-1; perhaps TRBD1 as D (6 bases). Germline assignment: CDR1 DFQATT and CDR2 SNEGSKA (reference sequence). Trimming took 3 bases from V and 0 from J, leaving 23 bases between them. The CDR3 is 18 residues long. CDR3 sequence: CSASLLVGRGTMNTEAFF. CDR3 coding DNA: TGCAGTGCTAGTCTCCTTGTTGGCAGGGGTACTATGAACACTGAAGCTTTCTTT.

This clonotype came up many times. The genes are TRBV6-5 and TRBJ2-2; TRBD1 is a possible D gene (6 bases). Germline assignment: CDR1 MNHEY and CDR2 SVGAGI. V lost 2 bases and J lost 7, with 11 bases in between. The CDR3 is 14 residues long. In DNA form, the CDR3 reads TGTGCCAGCAGTTACCAACTACAGGGCGGGGAGCTGTTTTTT. This sequence encodes CASSYQLQGGELFF.